A selection of T cell receptor beta chains follows, all from one sample in a study of blood T cell repertoires in COVID-19. Generated by immunoSEQ multiplex PCR, the TCRdb table keeps only in-frame clones and is missing some. The repertoire holds about 260,000 clones, roughly 88% seen once, with over 1% in the top ten. Sequencing input: PBMCs or T cells enriched from blood (not recorded which). These receptors came from a woman in her thirties or forties with acute COVID-19. CDR3s include the opening cysteine and the closing phenylalanine or tryptophan. A D gene is named only where the DNA matches it firmly. Size values are once, few and many counts, or a class for expanded clones, and some rows have none.

clone_size	v_call	d_call	j_call	cdr3_aa	cdr3_nt
NA	TRBV28	NA	TRBJ2-7	CASSPWPSVYEQYF	TGTGCCAGCAGTCCCTGGCCTAGTGTCTACGAGCAGTACTTC
few	TRBV7-9	TRBD1	TRBJ2-1	CASSLRTGEFNYNEQFF	TGTGCCAGCAGCCTAAGGACAGGGGAGTTTAACTACAATGAGCAGTTCTTC
NA	TRBV28	TRBD1	TRBJ1-4	CAIWGTAFPQKLFF	TGTGCCATCTGGGGGACAGCATTTCCACAAAAACTGTTTTTT
NA	TRBV2	NA	TRBJ1-3	CASRPGVSGNTIYF	TGTGCCAGCAGGCCAGGGGTTTCAGGAAACACCATATATTTT
NA	TRBV28	TRBD2	TRBJ2-3	CASSFSMGRGADTQYF	TGTGCCAGCAGTTTTAGCATGGGGCGGGGGGCAGATACGCAGTATTTT
NA	TRBV21-1	NA	TRBJ2-1	CASSKVGGNEGTSDTLNEQFF	TGTGCCAGCAGCAAAGTGGGAGGCAACGAGGGGACTAGCGACACATTGAATGAGCAGTTCTTC
NA	TRBV3-1/TRBV3-2	NA	TRBJ1-2	CASSQDVTVQGYTF	TGTGCCAGCAGCCAAGATGTGACAGTCCAGGGCTACACCTTC
NA	TRBV28	TRBD1	TRBJ1-6	CASSLKWLGQVDINSPLHF	TGTGCCAGCAGTTTAAAGTGGCTTGGACAGGTCGATATTAATTCACCCCTCCACTTT
few	TRBV12-3/TRBV12-4	NA	TRBJ1-1	CASSFLSVEAFF	TGTGCCAGCAGTTTTCTGTCAGTTGAAGCTTTCTTT
NA	TRBV2	NA	TRBJ2-5	CASSERVTGSETQYF	TGTGCCAGCAGTGAAAGAGTTACGGGGTCTGAGACCCAGTACTTC
few	TRBV4-3	TRBD2	TRBJ2-5	CASSQEFRGGGAPGETQYF	TGCGCCAGCAGCCAAGAATTTCGGGGGGGCGGGGCCCCGGGAGAGACCCAGTACTTC
NA	TRBV7-2	TRBD1	TRBJ1-1	CASSRQGANTEAFF	TGTGCCAGCAGTCGACAGGGGGCGAACACTGAAGCTTTCTTT
NA	TRBV7-3	TRBD1	TRBJ2-3	CASSLRQGADTQYF	TGTGCCAGCAGCTTAAGGCAGGGGGCAGATACGCAGTATTTT
NA	TRBV9	TRBD1	TRBJ1-1	CASSVTGGPSGAFF	TGTGCCAGCAGCGTGACAGGGGGGCCCAGTGGAGCTTTCTTT
NA	TRBV7-9	NA	TRBJ2-7	CASSLYPSSYEQYF	TGTGCCAGCAGCTTATATCCCAGCTCCTACGAGCAGTACTTC
NA	TRBV4-1	TRBD2	TRBJ2-1	CASSQAGLAGGRNEQFF	TGCGCCAGCAGCCAAGCGGGACTAGCGGGAGGGCGAAATGAGCAGTTCTTC
once	TRBV3-1/TRBV3-2	NA	TRBJ2-7	CASSQDSGVNEQYF	TGTGCCAGCAGCCAAGATTCAGGTGTCAACGAGCAGTACTTC
NA	TRBV9	TRBD1	TRBJ1-1	CASSVATQGAQNTEAFF	TGTGCCAGCAGCGTAGCGACACAGGGGGCGCAGAACACTGAAGCTTTCTTT
NA	TRBV7-2	TRBD2	TRBJ2-5	CASSFSTGRRETQYF	TGTGCCAGCAGCTTTAGTACCGGGAGGCGAGAGACCCAGTACTTC
NA	TRBV9	NA	TRBJ2-7	CASSVGQISSYEQYF	TGTGCCAGCAGCGTTGGGCAGATCAGCTCCTACGAGCAGTACTTC
NA	TRBV19	NA	TRBJ2-1	CASSLNDGTDRWEQFF	TGTGCCAGTAGTCTAAATGACGGGACTGATCGATGGGAGCAGTTCTTC
NA	TRBV12-5	TRBD2	TRBJ2-3	CASGTSGTDTQYF	TGTGCTAGTGGGACTAGCGGCACAGATACGCAGTATTTT
NA	TRBV5-5	NA	TRBJ2-1	CASSFTGDSYNEQFF	TGTGCCAGCAGCTTTACAGGAGATAGTTACAATGAGCAGTTCTTC
NA	TRBV6-4	NA	TRBJ2-2	CASRETWVVGELFF	TGTGCCAGCAGGGAGACGTGGGTTGTCGGGGAGCTGTTTTTT
NA	TRBV2	TRBD1	TRBJ1-4	CASRDRGRANEKLFF	TGTGCCAGCAGAGACAGGGGGCGGGCTAATGAAAAACTGTTTTTT
NA	TRBV19	NA	TRBJ1-4	CASSIGTARGRYEKLFF	TGTGCCAGTAGTATAGGGACGGCGCGAGGGCGGTATGAAAAACTGTTTTTT
NA	TRBV27	TRBD2	TRBJ2-5	CASSFLGTTGPETQYF	TGTGCCAGCAGTTTTCTAGGGACTACCGGTCCGGAGACCCAGTACTTC
NA	TRBV6-5	TRBD1	TRBJ1-2	CASSLQGYYGYTF	TGTGCCAGCAGTTTACAGGGGTATTATGGCTACACCTTC
NA	TRBV28	TRBD1	TRBJ1-2	CASSIIPGQGRLTF	TGTGCCAGCAGTATCATTCCGGGACAGGGTCGACTCACCTTC
NA	TRBV7-9	TRBD2	TRBJ2-3	CASSPAGTDTQYF	TGTGCCAGCAGCCCAGCGGGGACAGATACGCAGTATTTT
NA	TRBV3-1/TRBV3-2	NA	TRBJ1-1	CASSQSGEAFF	TGTGCCAGCAGCCAAAGCGGTGAAGCTTTCTTT
NA	TRBV4-1	NA	TRBJ1-2	CASSQEAGYGYGYTF	TGCGCCAGCAGCCAAGAGGCGGGATATGGCTATGGCTACACCTTC
NA	TRBV6-2/TRBV6-3	NA	TRBJ1-2	CASSYGQSDGYTF	TGTGCCAGCAGTTATGGACAGTCGGATGGCTACACCTTC
NA	TRBV27	NA	TRBJ1-2	CASSLIRGEGYTF	TGTGCCAGCAGTTTGATCAGGGGCGAGGGCTACACCTTC
NA	TRBV19	TRBD1	TRBJ1-1	CASRKGAGTEAFF	TGTGCCAGTAGGAAGGGGGCCGGGACTGAAGCTTTCTTT
NA	TRBV19	TRBD2	TRBJ2-2	CATLSGRSTGELFF	TGTGCCACCCTTAGCGGGAGGAGCACCGGGGAGCTGTTTTTT
NA	TRBV14	NA	TRBJ1-6	CASSRGLGGSPLHF	TGTGCCAGCAGCCGTGGACTAGGCGGTTCACCCCTCCACTTT
NA	TRBV6-5	NA	TRBJ2-7	CASSHGSAYEQYF	TGTGCCAGCAGTCACGGTAGTGCCTACGAGCAGTACTTC
NA	TRBV5-4	NA	TRBJ2-3	CASSRAQGSTDTQYF	TGTGCCAGCAGTCGTGCCCAGGGCTCCACAGATACGCAGTATTTT
NA	TRBV6-5	TRBD1	TRBJ2-7	CASSFGQGRGKYF	TGTGCCAGCAGTTTCGGACAGGGGAGAGGGAAGTACTTC
NA	TRBV19	TRBD1	TRBJ1-2	CASSVNRDRHGYTF	TGTGCCAGTAGTGTCAACCGGGACAGGCATGGCTACACCTTC
NA	TRBV4-1	NA	TRBJ2-5	CASSRGQSQETQYF	TGCGCCAGCAGCCGAGGACAGAGCCAAGAGACCCAGTACTTC
NA	TRBV29-1	NA	TRBJ1-1	CSVLGRFTEAFF	TGCAGCGTTTTGGGGCGCTTCACTGAAGCTTTCTTT
NA	TRBV5-1	NA	TRBJ2-1	CASSSTGGSYNEQFF	TGCGCCAGCAGCTCGACAGGTGGGTCCTACAATGAGCAGTTCTTC
NA	TRBV2	NA	TRBJ2-1	CASSLSESVNEQFF	TGTGCCAGCAGCCTGTCTGAGTCCGTAAATGAGCAGTTCTTC
NA	TRBV18	TRBD2	TRBJ2-1	CASSLPGLAAQNEQFF	TGTGCCAGCTCACTCCCGGGACTAGCGGCACAGAATGAGCAGTTCTTC
once	TRBV12-3/TRBV12-4	NA	TRBJ2-1	CASSFSTSREQFF	TGTGCCAGCAGTTTCAGTACGTCACGTGAGCAGTTCTTC
few	TRBV3-1/TRBV3-2	NA	TRBJ2-1	CASSRTNNEQFF	TGTGCCAGCAGCCGCACAAACAATGAGCAGTTCTTC
NA	TRBV30	TRBD1	TRBJ1-5	CAWTQGQGEHQPQHF	TGTGCCTGGACTCAAGGACAGGGCGAACATCAGCCCCAGCATTTT
NA	TRBV3-1/TRBV3-2	NA	TRBJ1-6	CASSQQGHVTSPLHF	TGTGCCAGCAGCCAGCAAGGACATGTGACTTCACCCCTCCACTTT
NA	TRBV18	NA	TRBJ1-3	CASSPSVGSSGNTIYF	TGTGCCAGCTCACCATCCGTCGGGAGCTCTGGAAACACCATATATTTT
NA	TRBV9	NA	TRBJ1-1	CASSVLAGETNTEAFF	TGTGCCAGCAGCGTATTGGCAGGGGAGACCAACACTGAAGCTTTCTTT